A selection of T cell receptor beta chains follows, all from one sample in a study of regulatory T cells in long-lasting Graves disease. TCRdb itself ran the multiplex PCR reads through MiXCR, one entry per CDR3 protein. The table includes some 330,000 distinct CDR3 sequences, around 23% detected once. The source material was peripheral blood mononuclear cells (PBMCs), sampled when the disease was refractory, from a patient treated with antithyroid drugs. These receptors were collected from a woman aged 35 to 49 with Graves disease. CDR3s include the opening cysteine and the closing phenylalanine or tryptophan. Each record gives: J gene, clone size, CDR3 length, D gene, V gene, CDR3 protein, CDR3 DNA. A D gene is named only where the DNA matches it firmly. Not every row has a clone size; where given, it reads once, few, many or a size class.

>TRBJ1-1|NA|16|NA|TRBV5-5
CASSLSYQGMNTEAFF
TGTGCCAGCAGCTTGTCGTATCAGGGAATGAACACTGAAGCTTTCTTT
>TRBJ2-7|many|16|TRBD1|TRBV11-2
CASSFSNSGQGYEQYF
TGTGCCAGCAGCTTTTCGAACTCGGGACAGGGCTACGAGCAGTACTTC
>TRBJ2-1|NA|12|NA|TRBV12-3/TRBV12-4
CASSLPQGEQFF
TGTGCCAGCAGCCTACCCCAGGGTGAGCAGTTCTTC
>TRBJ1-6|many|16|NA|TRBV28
CASSFGVLGGGSPLHF
TGTGCCAGCAGTTTCGGGGTCTTGGGCGGGGGGTCACCCCTCCACTTT
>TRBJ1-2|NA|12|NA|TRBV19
CASTTGEAGYTF
TGTGCCAGTACAACTGGGGAGGCTGGCTACACCTTC
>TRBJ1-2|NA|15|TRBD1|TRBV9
CASSAAGTGTYGYTF
TGTGCCAGCAGCGCCGCCGGGACAGGGACCTATGGCTACACCTTC
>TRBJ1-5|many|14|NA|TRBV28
CASSFYTGIQPQHF
TGTGCCAGCAGTTTCTACACAGGGATTCAGCCCCAGCATTTT
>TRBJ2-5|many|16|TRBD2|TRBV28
CASSSLRGGGEETQYF
TGTGCCAGCAGTTCCCTCCGGGGGGGGGGAGAAGAGACCCAGTACTTC
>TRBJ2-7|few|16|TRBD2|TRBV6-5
CASSYSSLAGTYEQYF
TGTGCCAGCAGTTACTCATCGCTAGCGGGTACCTACGAGCAGTACTTC
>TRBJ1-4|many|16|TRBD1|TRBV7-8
CASSTTGQGIQEKLFF
TGTGCCAGCAGCACCACTGGACAGGGAATTCAGGAAAAACTGTTTTTT
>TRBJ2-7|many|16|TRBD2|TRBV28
CASSPSGLASAYEQYF
TGTGCCAGCAGTCCCTCGGGACTAGCGAGTGCCTACGAGCAGTACTTC
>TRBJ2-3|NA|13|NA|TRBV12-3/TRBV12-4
CASRELVTDTQYF
TGTGCCAGCAGGGAACTAGTCACAGATACGCAGTATTTT
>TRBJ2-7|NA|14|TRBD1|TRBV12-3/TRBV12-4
CASSWTGAGYEQYF
TGTGCCAGCAGTTGGACAGGGGCCGGCTACGAGCAGTACTTC
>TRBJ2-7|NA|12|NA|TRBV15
CATSRDLGEQYF
TGTGCCACCAGCAGAGATCTGGGAGAGCAGTACTTC
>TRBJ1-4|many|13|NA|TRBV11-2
CASSPPRGEKLFF
TGTGCCAGCAGCCCCCCGCGGGGTGAAAAACTGTTTTTT
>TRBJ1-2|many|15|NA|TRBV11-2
CASSIRASSNYGYTF
TGTGCCAGCAGCATCCGGGCGTCGTCCAACTATGGCTACACCTTC
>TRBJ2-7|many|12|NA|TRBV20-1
CSTSGSSYEQYF
TGCAGTACAAGCGGAAGCTCCTACGAGCAGTACTTC
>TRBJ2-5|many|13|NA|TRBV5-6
CASSRMNQETQYF
TGTGCCAGCAGCCGTATGAACCAAGAGACCCAGTACTTC
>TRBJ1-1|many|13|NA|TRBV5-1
CASSSLKSTEAFF
TGCGCCAGCTCCTCTCTCAAAAGCACTGAAGCTTTCTTT
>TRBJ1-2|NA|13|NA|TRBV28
CASTTQGYYGYTF
TGTGCCAGCACGACACAGGGATACTATGGCTACACCTTC
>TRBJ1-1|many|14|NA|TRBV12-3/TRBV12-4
CASSFRGMNTEAFF
TGTGCCAGCAGCTTTAGGGGAATGAACACTGAAGCTTTCTTT
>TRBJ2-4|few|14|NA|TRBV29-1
CSVEERGVINIQYF
TGCAGCGTTGAAGAAAGGGGGGTGATAAACATTCAGTACTTC
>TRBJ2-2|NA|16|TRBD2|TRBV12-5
CASGLLAGEGTGELFF
TGTGCTAGTGGTTTACTAGCGGGAGAGGGGACCGGGGAGCTGTTTTTT
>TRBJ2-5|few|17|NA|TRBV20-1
CSARAFGTTVGQETQYF
TGCAGTGCTAGGGCTTTTGGTACGACAGTGGGCCAAGAGACCCAGTACTTC
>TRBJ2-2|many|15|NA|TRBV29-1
CSVEILGLNTGELFF
TGCAGCGTTGAGATCCTGGGTCTGAACACCGGGGAGCTGTTTTTT
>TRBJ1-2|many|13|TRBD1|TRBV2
CASRDRGLYGYTF
TGTGCCAGCAGGGACAGGGGGCTTTATGGCTACACCTTC
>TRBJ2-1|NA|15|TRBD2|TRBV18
CASSPLTSGAIEQFF
TGTGCCAGCTCACCCCTGACTAGCGGGGCTATTGAGCAGTTCTTC
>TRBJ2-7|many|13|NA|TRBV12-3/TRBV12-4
CASRDGQSYEQYF
TGTGCCAGCAGGGATGGACAGTCCTACGAGCAGTACTTC